This record covers a single T cell receptor (beta chain). Its antigen is unknown. Trimming took off 3 bases at V and 4 bases at J, with 8 bases between the two ends. CDR1 and CDR2 from the germline V gene are SGHVS and FNYEAQ. This CDR3 has 13 residues. CD8+CD57+ cell expansion had been shown by flow cytometry in patients chosen for sequencing. The study profiled TCR beta VDJ and CDR3 using genomic DNA as template. TCRdb processed the reads anew with MiXCR; each CDR3 protein has one entry. Counted here are about 190,000 distinct CDR3 sequences, nearly 50% occurring once; the ten biggest clones make up approximately 9.7%. This entry belongs to a study of CD8+CD57+ T cells in acquired aplastic anemia. Study results and caveats: Patients and healthy controls showed no significant CD8+ Simpson's diversity difference.

Material for sequencing was sorted CD4+, CD8+, or CD8+CD57+ T cells (not recorded which) from PBMCs. This chain connects TRBV7-6 to TRBJ2-3, with D possibly being TRBD1 (6 bases). The TCR sequence derives from a human donor with aplastic anemia. The CDR3, as DNA: TGTGCCAGCAGCTTTGAGGGGGCAGATACGCAGTATTTT. Translation gives CASSFEGADTQYF.